The present T cell receptor (beta chain) was sequenced within a study of T cell changes during pregnancy in multiple sclerosis. By share, this clone counts as medium-sized. Here immunoSEQ multiplex PCR was the method, and the copy in TCRdb shows in-frame clones only, minus some. Counted here are tens of thousands of clones, about 90% occurring once; the ten biggest clones make up 0.6% to 0.7%. The ends were cut back, 0 bases at V and 8 bases at J, with 20 bases in the middle. Germline V lookup: CDR1 LNHNV, CDR2 YYDKDF (reference sequence). The CDR3 contains 17 residues. The chain couples TRBV15 to TRBJ2-1; D gene unclear. This specimen was CD4+ T cells from peripheral blood mononuclear cells, taken in the third trimester of pregnancy. The sequence was collected from a female donor in good health, enrolled as a control in a pregnancy study. Here the CDR3 reads CATSRDLTGPPIDEQFF. The CDR3 DNA is TGTGCCACCAGCAGAGATCTTACCGGTCCCCCTATCGATGAGCAGTTCTTC.